Below, one T cell receptor beta chain is given with its context. The junction differs from germline at one of its ends, possibly a read error. This specimen belongs to a study of glioma-infiltrating T cells. Study-wide context: WHO grade II oligodendrogliomas or astrocytomas, plus non-recurrent WHO grade IV glioblastomas, were sampled. Before surgery, glioma patients received dexamethasone for at most six days.

The iRepertoire nested amplicon-rescue multiplex PCR amplified TCR alpha and beta CDR3s from RNA. TCRdb used MiXCR to reprocess the multiplex PCR reads, holding one entry per CDR3 protein. The table shows around 350,000 distinct CDR3 sequences, with approximately 42% occurring only once. The CDR3 is made up of 16 amino acids. The sequence was collected from a human donor with low-grade glioma or glioblastoma, undergoing nonglioma brain surgery, or in good health (not recorded which). V is TRBV12-3 or TRBV12-4 and J is TRBJ1-5; no clear D. The sample taken for sequencing was glioma tissue, nonneoplastic brain tissue, or PBMCs (not recorded which). CDR3 loop: CSSSLGWGAGNQPQHF. As DNA, the CDR3 is TGTTCCAGCAGTTTGGGGTGGGGAGCGGGCAATCAGCCCCAGCATTTT.